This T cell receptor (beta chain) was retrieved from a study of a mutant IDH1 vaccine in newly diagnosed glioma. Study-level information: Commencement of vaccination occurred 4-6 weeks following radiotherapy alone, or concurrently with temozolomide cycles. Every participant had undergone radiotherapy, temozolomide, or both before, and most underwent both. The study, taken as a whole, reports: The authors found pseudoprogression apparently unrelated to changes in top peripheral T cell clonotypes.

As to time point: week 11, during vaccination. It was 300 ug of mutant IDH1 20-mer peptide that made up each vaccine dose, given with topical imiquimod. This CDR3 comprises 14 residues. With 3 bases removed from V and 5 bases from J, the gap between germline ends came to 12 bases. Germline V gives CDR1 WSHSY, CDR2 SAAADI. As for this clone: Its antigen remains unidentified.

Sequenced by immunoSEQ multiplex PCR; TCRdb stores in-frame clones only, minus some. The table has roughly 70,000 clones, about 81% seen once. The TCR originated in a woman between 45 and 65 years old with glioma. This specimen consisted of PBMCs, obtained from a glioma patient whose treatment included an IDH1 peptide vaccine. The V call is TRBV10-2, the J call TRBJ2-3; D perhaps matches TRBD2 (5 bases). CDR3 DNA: TGCGCCAGCAGTGAAGGCGGGTCGGGAGATACGCAGTATTTT. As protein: CASSEGGSGDTQYF.